These T cell receptor beta chains were read from a single sample in a study of T cell responses to AZD1222 COVID-19 vaccine. Produced via immunoSEQ multiplex PCR; TCRdb's table is partial and in-frame only. The sample contains some 150,000 clones, 93% of which appear only once. Specimen: peripheral blood, collected on day 0 of AZD1222 vaccination. The receptor set was obtained from an adult in good health. Each CDR3 is given with its conserved first and last residue. The D gene is left open where the match is weak. Clone size, where shown, is once, few, many, or a class for clones that have expanded.

NA	TRBV27	TRBJ2-1	TRBD2	TGTGCCAGCAGTTTAGCCAGCGGGGGGCACAATGAGCAGTTCTTC	CASSLASGGHNEQFF
once	TRBV6-5	TRBJ1-1	TRBD1	TGTGCCAGCAGTTATGGACAGGGCACTGAAGCTTTCTTT	CASSYGQGTEAFF
NA	TRBV6-5	TRBJ2-5	TRBD2	TGTGCCAGCAGTTACTCTCCGGGGGGGAGGGAGACCCAGTACTTC	CASSYSPGGRETQYF
NA	TRBV7-9	TRBJ1-5	NA	TGTGCCAGCAGCTTAGAGACGCTTCAGCCCCAGCATTTT	CASSLETLQPQHF
NA	TRBV7-9	TRBJ1-1	NA	TGTGCCAGCAGCTTATCAGTACGTTCTCCTGGTACCACTGAAGCTTTCTTT	CASSLSVRSPGTTEAFF
NA	TRBV3-1/TRBV3-2	TRBJ2-7	NA	TGTGCCAGCAGCCTAGAACTCGGGATGCAGTACTTC	CASSLELGMQYF
NA	TRBV7-2	TRBJ1-5	NA	TGTGCCAGCAGTTACAATATCAATCAGCCCCAGCATTTT	CASSYNINQPQHF
NA	TRBV9	TRBJ1-6	NA	TGTGCCAGCAGCCCCCAGGTGGGGGGGGGACATTCACCCCTCCACTTT	CASSPQVGGGHSPLHF
NA	TRBV11-2	TRBJ1-2	NA	TGTGCCAGCAGCTTTGGACAGCCTAACTATGGCTACACCTTC	CASSFGQPNYGYTF
NA	TRBV28	TRBJ1-6	NA	TGTGCCAGCAGTGTCCTTTGGGACGCCCTCCACTTT	CASSVLWDALHF
NA	TRBV6-5	TRBJ1-3	TRBD1	TGTGCCAGCAGTTACGGTCAGGGGGCGTCTGGAAACACCATATATTTT	CASSYGQGASGNTIYF
NA	TRBV18	TRBJ1-2	TRBD1	TGTGCCAGCTCACTCAGGACAGGAGGGGACTATGGCTACACCTTC	CASSLRTGGDYGYTF
NA	TRBV5-8	TRBJ2-1	TRBD1	TGTGCCAGCATCCCAGCTTGGGGAACAATTACAGGGGGCTTCTACAATGAGCAGTTCTTC	CASIPAWGTITGGFYNEQFF
NA	TRBV4-1	TRBJ2-2	TRBD1	TGCGCCAGCAGCCAAGAGTTTGGGGGACAGATCGACACCGGGGAGCTGTTTTTT	CASSQEFGGQIDTGELFF
NA	TRBV30	TRBJ2-1	NA	TGTGCCTGGAGTGTAATCGGGGGGCTTCGGAATGAGCAGTTCTTC	CAWSVIGGLRNEQFF
NA	TRBV7-2	TRBJ1-1	NA	TGTGCCAGCAGCTTGGTACCCGCCATGAACACTGAAGCTTTCTTT	CASSLVPAMNTEAFF
NA	TRBV9	TRBJ1-3	NA	TGTGCCAGCAGCGTAGACCAGGGTAGTACTGGAAACACCATATATTTT	CASSVDQGSTGNTIYF
NA	TRBV7-9	TRBJ2-7	TRBD1	TGTGCCAGCAGCTTAAGTTTCGGGACAGGGGAAGCCTACGAGCAGTACTTC	CASSLSFGTGEAYEQYF
NA	TRBV6-6	TRBJ1-5	NA	TGTGCCAGCAGTACCGGCTGGCCCCAGCATTTT	CASSTGWPQHF
once	TRBV18	TRBJ1-3	NA	TGTGCCAGCTCACCACCGGTGGTTGGAAACACCATATATTTT	CASSPPVVGNTIYF
NA	TRBV10-3	TRBJ2-7	TRBD2	TGTGCCATCAGGGATAGCGGGGGGGACCATTACGAGCAGTACTTC	CAIRDSGGDHYEQYF
NA	TRBV5-1	TRBJ2-3	NA	TGCGCCAGCAGCGAAACGACAGTCACAGATACGCAGTATTTT	CASSETTVTDTQYF
NA	TRBV6-5	TRBJ1-5	NA	TGTGCCAGCACCGAACCGGGACATCCAAATCAGCCCCAGCATTTT	CASTEPGHPNQPQHF
NA	TRBV6-5	TRBJ1-3	NA	TGTGCCAGCAGTTACTCTAGCGCCGGAAACACCATATATTTT	CASSYSSAGNTIYF
once	TRBV3-1/TRBV3-2	TRBJ1-5	TRBD1	TGTGCCAGCAGCCAACGCGGGACAGGGAATAGCAATCAGCCCCAGCATTTT	CASSQRGTGNSNQPQHF
NA	TRBV7-2	TRBJ1-1	NA	TGTGCCAGCAGCTTCTGGGAGGGGACTGAAGCTTTCTTT	CASSFWEGTEAFF
NA	TRBV21-1	TRBJ1-1	NA	TGTGCCAGCAGCAAGATGGGACCTGAAGCTTTCTTT	CASSKMGPEAFF
NA	TRBV6-1	TRBJ2-7	TRBD2	TGTGCCAGCGGAGCGGGGATAGGTTCCTACGAGCAGTACTTC	CASGAGIGSYEQYF
NA	TRBV6-4	TRBJ2-2	NA	TGTGCCAGCAGTTTTACAGGAGACACCGGGGAGCTGTTTTTT	CASSFTGDTGELFF